A selection of T cell receptor beta chains follows, all from one sample in a study of blood T cell repertoires in COVID-19. Method: immunoSEQ multiplex PCR; TCRdb's copy keeps in-frame clones and lacks some. The sample has roughly 200,000 clones, 80% to 85% seen once. The sample consisted of peripheral blood. The receptors stem from a woman aged 40 to 50 with COVID-19, enrolled during active disease. The CDR3 runs from the conserved cysteine through the conserved F or W. Fields, in order: D gene, CDR3 length, J gene, V gene, clone size, CDR3 DNA, CDR3 protein. A D gene is named only where the DNA matches it firmly. For some rows the clone size is stated as once, few or many, or as a class when expanded; others skip it.

D: NA; length: 15; J: TRBJ2-7; V: TRBV11-2; size: NA; DNA: TGTGCCAGCAGCTTGGGTTTCGAACAGTCCTACGAGCAGTACTTC; CDR3: CASSLGFEQSYEQYF
D: TRBD2; length: 20; J: TRBJ2-7; V: TRBV7-9; size: NA; DNA: TGTGCCAGCAGCAAGGAACCGGGACTAGCGGGAGGCCGGGGCTCCTACGAGCAGTACTTC; CDR3: CASSKEPGLAGGRGSYEQYF
D: NA; length: 13; J: TRBJ1-2; V: TRBV7-9; size: NA; DNA: TGTGCCAGCTCCTTTAGTCCCGCCTATGGCTACACCTTC; CDR3: CASSFSPAYGYTF
D: NA; length: 15; J: TRBJ2-2; V: TRBV6-2/TRBV6-3; size: once; DNA: TGTGCCAGCAGTTCACATCTCAACAGGGCCGGGGAGCTGTTTTTT; CDR3: CASSSHLNRAGELFF
D: NA; length: 15; J: TRBJ2-5; V: TRBV18; size: NA; DNA: TGTGCCAGCTCACTTACGCCAACTTTCCAAGAGACCCAGTACTTC; CDR3: CASSLTPTFQETQYF
D: NA; length: 14; J: TRBJ1-3; V: TRBV6-6; size: few; DNA: TGTGCCAGCAGTCGATCAATATATGGAAACACCATATATTTT; CDR3: CASSRSIYGNTIYF
D: NA; length: 15; J: TRBJ2-7; V: TRBV28; size: NA; DNA: TGTGCCAGCAGTTTAGGGGGGTCGGGGGCCTACGAGCAGTACTTC; CDR3: CASSLGGSGAYEQYF
D: TRBD2; length: 16; J: TRBJ2-5; V: TRBV7-2; size: NA; DNA: TGTGCCAGCAGCCTAGGGGGACTAGCATATCAAGAGACCCAGTACTTC; CDR3: CASSLGGLAYQETQYF
D: NA; length: 14; J: TRBJ2-7; V: TRBV28; size: NA; DNA: TGTGCCAGCAGCCAACAGGGGACTCCTTATGAGCAGTACTTC; CDR3: CASSQQGTPYEQYF
D: NA; length: 14; J: TRBJ2-2; V: TRBV24-1; size: NA; DNA: TGTGCCACTTCCCAGAGGGAGTACACCGGGGAGCTGTTTTTT; CDR3: CATSQREYTGELFF
D: NA; length: 10; J: TRBJ2-1; V: TRBV1; size: once; DNA: TGTGGTTTGGACAACAATGAGCAGTTCTTC; CDR3: CGLDNNEQFF
D: TRBD1; length: 14; J: TRBJ1-3; V: TRBV19; size: NA; DNA: TGTGCCAGTAACCCGGGACAGTTGGGAAACACCATATATTTT; CDR3: CASNPGQLGNTIYF
D: NA; length: 16; J: TRBJ2-3; V: TRBV5-1; size: NA; DNA: TGCGCCAGCAGAGGGGATCCGACTAGTGGAACAGATACGCAGTATTTT; CDR3: CASRGDPTSGTDTQYF
D: TRBD2; length: 15; J: TRBJ2-1; V: TRBV7-3; size: NA; DNA: TGTGCCAGCAGCTTGTCGACTAGCTTAAACAATGAGCAGTTCTTC; CDR3: CASSLSTSLNNEQFF
D: NA; length: 15; J: TRBJ1-2; V: TRBV4-1; size: NA; DNA: TGCGCCAGCAGCCAAGATCCCAGGGCTTCCTATGGCTACACCTTC; CDR3: CASSQDPRASYGYTF
D: NA; length: 13; J: TRBJ1-2; V: TRBV2; size: NA; DNA: TGTGCCAGCAGTCTCAGACAGGCCTATGGCTACACCTTC; CDR3: CASSLRQAYGYTF
D: NA; length: 11; J: TRBJ2-5; V: TRBV9; size: once; DNA: TGTGCCAGCAGCCCCCGGGGGACCCAGTACTTC; CDR3: CASSPRGTQYF
D: TRBD1; length: 15; J: TRBJ2-2; V: TRBV7-2; size: NA; DNA: TGTGCCAGCAGCTTACAGGGGGCGATCGGCGGGGAGCTGTTTTTT; CDR3: CASSLQGAIGGELFF
D: TRBD1; length: 15; J: TRBJ2-7; V: TRBV7-9; size: NA; DNA: TGTGCCAGCAGCTTCTTGGGACAGGGGCCGGACGAGCAGTACTTC; CDR3: CASSFLGQGPDEQYF
D: NA; length: 15; J: TRBJ1-5; V: TRBV19; size: NA; DNA: TGTGCCAGTAGTATAGGAGCAGGGCGCAATCAGCCCCAGCATTTT; CDR3: CASSIGAGRNQPQHF
D: NA; length: 12; J: TRBJ1-2; V: TRBV7-6; size: NA; DNA: TGTGCCAGCAGCTTAGGAGGAGCGGGCTACACCTTC; CDR3: CASSLGGAGYTF
D: NA; length: 17; J: TRBJ2-7; V: TRBV2; size: NA; DNA: TGTGCCAGCAGTGAAGGCCGTCTGGAGCGGACGACCTACGAGCAGTACTTC; CDR3: CASSEGRLERTTYEQYF
D: NA; length: 14; J: TRBJ2-5; V: TRBV14; size: once; DNA: TGTGCCAGCAGCCCCCGTAGGAGGCAAGAGACCCAGTACTTC; CDR3: CASSPRRRQETQYF
D: NA; length: 17; J: TRBJ1-3; V: TRBV9; size: NA; DNA: TGTGCCAGCAGCGTAGGGGCGAGTCGCCTCTCTGGAAACACCATATATTTT; CDR3: CASSVGASRLSGNTIYF
D: NA; length: 14; J: TRBJ2-2; V: TRBV10-1; size: NA; DNA: TGCGCCAGCAGGATGGTTACGGGGTCCGGGGAGCTGTTTTTT; CDR3: CASRMVTGSGELFF
D: TRBD1; length: 15; J: TRBJ1-5; V: TRBV27; size: NA; DNA: TGTGCCAGCAGTTCATGGGACAGGGCCCCTCAGCCCCAGCATTTT; CDR3: CASSSWDRAPQPQHF
D: TRBD2; length: 13; J: TRBJ2-7; V: TRBV4-2; size: NA; DNA: TGTGCCAGTAGCGGGGGAGGGGCCTACGAGCAGTACTTC; CDR3: CASSGGGAYEQYF
D: NA; length: 15; J: TRBJ1-3; V: TRBV14; size: NA; DNA: TGTGCCAGCAGCCGGGGGACTCGCCGGGGGAACACCATATATTTT; CDR3: CASSRGTRRGNTIYF
D: NA; length: 17; J: TRBJ2-2; V: TRBV18; size: NA; DNA: TGTGCCAGCTCACCACCGATACGGAGGCCGAACACCGGGGAGCTGTTTTTT; CDR3: CASSPPIRRPNTGELFF
D: NA; length: 13; J: TRBJ1-2; V: TRBV6-5; size: NA; DNA: TGTGCCTCCTGGGGCGATACTAACTATGGCTACACCTTC; CDR3: CASWGDTNYGYTF
D: NA; length: 14; J: TRBJ1-1; V: TRBV7-9; size: NA; DNA: TGTGCCAGCAGCTTCGGACAGCTGAACACTGAAGCTTTCTTT; CDR3: CASSFGQLNTEAFF
D: TRBD1; length: 14; J: TRBJ1-1; V: TRBV6-5; size: once; DNA: TGTGCCAGCAGTCGACGGGACAGTTGGACTGAAGCTTTCTTT; CDR3: CASSRRDSWTEAFF
D: TRBD2; length: 13; J: TRBJ2-7; V: TRBV10-2; size: once; DNA: TGCGCCAGCAGTGTGGGGGGGACGGGGGAGCAGTACTTC; CDR3: CASSVGGTGEQYF
D: TRBD2; length: 17; J: TRBJ2-1; V: TRBV4-2; size: NA; DNA: TGTGCCAGCAGCCAAGATAGGGTAGCGGGAGTGAGGAATGAGCAGTTCTTC; CDR3: CASSQDRVAGVRNEQFF
D: TRBD1; length: 11; J: TRBJ1-2; V: TRBV27; size: few; DNA: TGTGCCACAGGGACAGCCCATGGCTACACCTTC; CDR3: CATGTAHGYTF
D: TRBD1; length: 10; J: TRBJ1-4; V: TRBV28; size: NA; DNA: TGTGCCAGCAGACAGGGGAAACTGTTTTTT; CDR3: CASRQGKLFF
D: NA; length: 13; J: TRBJ1-1; V: TRBV10-3; size: NA; DNA: TGTGCCATCAATAGGGGCCCAAACACTGAAGCTTTCTTT; CDR3: CAINRGPNTEAFF
D: NA; length: 17; J: TRBJ1-2; V: TRBV21-1; size: NA; DNA: TGTGCCAGCAGCAAGAGGGACAGGGGGATACATAACTATGGCTACACCTTC; CDR3: CASSKRDRGIHNYGYTF
D: TRBD1; length: 15; J: TRBJ2-7; V: TRBV5-1; size: NA; DNA: TGCGCCAGCAGCTCCCCCCGGACAGGAACCTACGAGCAGTACTTC; CDR3: CASSSPRTGTYEQYF
D: NA; length: 16; J: TRBJ1-5; V: TRBV4-1; size: NA; DNA: TGCGCCAGCAGCCAAGAACGGGGGGATCGCAATCAGCCCCAGCATTTT; CDR3: CASSQERGDRNQPQHF
D: TRBD1; length: 14; J: TRBJ1-3; V: TRBV2; size: NA; DNA: TGTGCCAGCACCAAGGACAGGGGGTGGAACACCATATATTTT; CDR3: CASTKDRGWNTIYF
D: NA; length: 14; J: TRBJ2-5; V: TRBV5-4; size: NA; DNA: TGTGCCAGCAGCGGGGGCTGGGGGCAAGAGACCCAGTACTTC; CDR3: CASSGGWGQETQYF
D: NA; length: 12; J: TRBJ2-5; V: TRBV29-1; size: NA; DNA: TGCAGCGCTAGGGGCAACCAAGAGACCCAGTACTTC; CDR3: CSARGNQETQYF
D: TRBD1; length: 14; J: TRBJ2-7; V: TRBV5-1; size: NA; DNA: TGCGCCAGCAGCCCAGGGACAGGCAGCTACGAGCAGTACTTC; CDR3: CASSPGTGSYEQYF
D: NA; length: 13; J: TRBJ1-5; V: TRBV10-1; size: NA; DNA: TGCGCCAGCAGTGCACAGCAGGATCAGCCCCAGCATTTT; CDR3: CASSAQQDQPQHF
D: TRBD1; length: 19; J: TRBJ1-5; V: TRBV5-3; size: NA; DNA: TGTGCCAGAAGCTTGTTCGGACGGGACAGGGGATCGAGCAATCAGCCCCAGCATTTT; CDR3: CARSLFGRDRGSSNQPQHF
D: NA; length: 12; J: TRBJ1-6; V: TRBV7-6; size: NA; DNA: TGTGCCAGCAGCGTCCTTAATTCACCCCTCCACTTT; CDR3: CASSVLNSPLHF
D: NA; length: 16; J: TRBJ2-3; V: TRBV28; size: NA; DNA: TGTGCCAGCAGGCCGGGAAACGTACCCTACACAGATACGCAGTATTTT; CDR3: CASRPGNVPYTDTQYF
D: NA; length: 15; J: TRBJ1-3; V: TRBV4-2; size: few; DNA: TGTGCCAGCAGCCAAGATCTCCTACGGGGAAACACCATATATTTT; CDR3: CASSQDLLRGNTIYF
D: TRBD2; length: 17; J: TRBJ2-3; V: TRBV9; size: few; DNA: TGTGCCAGCAGTGACACCGGGACTAGCGGGCGCACAGATACGCAGTATTTT; CDR3: CASSDTGTSGRTDTQYF
D: TRBD1; length: 13; J: TRBJ2-5; V: TRBV5-8; size: NA; DNA: TGTGCCAGCAGCTGGACAGGGCGAGAGACCCAGTACTTC; CDR3: CASSWTGRETQYF
D: NA; length: 12; J: TRBJ1-1; V: TRBV10-3; size: NA; DNA: TGTGCCGCACAGGGCTCGGGAACTGAAGCTTTCTTT; CDR3: CAAQGSGTEAFF